The rows below give T cell receptor beta chains drawn from one sample of a study of cytomegalovirus exposure and HLA in healthy donors. Assay: immunoSEQ multiplex PCR; the TCRdb copy retains only in-frame clones and omits some. The sample holds under 150,000 clones, about three quarters seen once. Material for sequencing was PBMCs. The receptor source for this set is a male donor in good health and CMV-seropositive. Each CDR3 is given with its conserved first and last residue. The D gene is left open where the match is weak. A clone size is listed for some rows: how often the clone was seen (once, few, many), or a class if it is expanded.

j_call v_call clone_size d_call cdr3_aa cdr3_nt
TRBJ2-7 TRBV6-5 - TRBD1 CASSYLGQGYEQYF TGTGCCAGCAGTTACTTAGGACAGGGCTACGAGCAGTACTTC
TRBJ1-5 TRBV6-1 - - CASSEIWGRPNQPQHF TGTGCCAGCAGTGAAATCTGGGGCAGACCCAATCAGCCCCAGCATTTT
TRBJ2-7 TRBV27 - - CASSTPGSSYEQYF TGTGCCAGCAGTACTCCGGGAAGCTCCTACGAGCAGTACTTC
TRBJ1-1 TRBV7-9 - TRBD1 CASSSLANQGARGAFF TGTGCCAGCAGCTCCCTGGCCAACCAGGGGGCGCGGGGAGCTTTCTTT
TRBJ1-2 TRBV6-6 once - CASSYSPYNYGYTF TGTGCCAGCAGTTACTCTCCCTACAACTATGGCTACACCTTC
TRBJ1-3 TRBV6-5 - - CASSRTAISGNTIYF TGTGCCAGCAGCCGGACAGCCATCTCTGGAAACACCATATATTTT
TRBJ1-1 TRBV29-1 - TRBD1 CSVEIRAGGWTEAFF TGCAGCGTTGAAATCCGGGCAGGGGGCTGGACTGAAGCTTTCTTT
TRBJ2-7 TRBV9 few - CASSVGAGDSYEQYF TGTGCCAGCAGCGTAGGAGCCGGAGACTCCTACGAGCAGTACTTC
TRBJ2-3 TRBV18 - - CASSPGDSLRAQYF TGTGCCAGCTCACCAGGGGACTCCCTCCGAGCGCAGTATTTT
TRBJ2-5 TRBV6-1 - - CASRGGAGRETQYF TGTGCCAGCAGAGGGGGCGCGGGAAGAGAGACCCAGTACTTC
TRBJ2-5 TRBV5-6 - TRBD2 CASSLTSGGRVETQYF TGTGCCAGCAGCTTGACTAGCGGAGGAAGGGTAGAGACCCAGTACTTC
TRBJ1-2 TRBV11-2 - - CASSTPRGANYGYTF TGTGCCAGCAGCACACCCAGGGGCGCTAACTATGGCTACACCTTC
TRBJ1-3 TRBV4-1 few - CASSLDSAGGNTIYF TGCGCCAGCAGCCTGGACAGTGCGGGTGGAAACACCATATATTTT
TRBJ1-6 TRBV10-1 - - CASSAQGNSPLHF TGCGCCAGCAGTGCACAGGGTAATTCACCCCTCCACTTT
TRBJ1-2 TRBV6-1 - - CASSEAFSQLYGYTF TGTGCCAGCAGTGAAGCGTTTTCACAGCTCTATGGCTACACCTTC
TRBJ2-5 TRBV28 - - CASSHRALQETQYF TGTGCCAGCAGCCACAGGGCCCTACAAGAGACCCAGTACTTC
TRBJ1-3 TRBV7-2 few - CASSLVAPGGNTIYF TGTGCCAGCAGCTTAGTAGCGCCAGGAGGAAACACCATATATTTT
TRBJ1-2 TRBV19 - - CASSILGGYGYTF TGTGCCAGTAGTATATTAGGGGGCTATGGCTACACCTTC
TRBJ1-5 TRBV6-5 - - CASSYSIPYSNQPQHF TGTGCCAGCAGTTACTCGATACCCTATAGCAATCAGCCCCAGCATTTT
TRBJ1-5 TRBV7-6 - - CASSPESNQPQHF TGTGCCAGCAGCCCCGAGAGCAATCAGCCCCAGCATTTT
TRBJ2-1 TRBV9 - - CASSVAGGLYNEQFF TGTGCCAGCAGCGTAGCTGGCGGCCTCTACAATGAGCAGTTCTTC
TRBJ2-7 TRBV5-1 once - CASSLGLYYEQYF TGCGCCAGCAGCTTGGGACTTTACTACGAGCAGTACTTC
TRBJ2-1 TRBV19 - TRBD2 CASTKAGGDNEQFF TGTGCCAGTACCAAAGCGGGAGGGGACAATGAGCAGTTCTTC
TRBJ2-7 TRBV13 - - CASSAGNPRDEQYF TGTGCCAGCAGCGCGGGGAACCCCCGGGACGAGCAGTACTTC
TRBJ2-1 TRBV5-1 - TRBD2 CASSPTLAVKRSYNEQFF TGCGCCAGCAGCCCCACGCTAGCGGTTAAGAGATCCTACAATGAGCAGTTCTTC
TRBJ1-4 TRBV5-4 once TRBD1 CASSPGTGSGREKLFF TGTGCCAGCAGTCCCGGGACAGGGTCGGGGCGCGAAAAACTGTTTTTT
TRBJ1-5 TRBV7-9 - - CSSSGIGRGYQPQHF TGTTCCAGCAGCGGAATAGGGAGGGGGTATCAGCCCCAGCATTTT
TRBJ2-3 TRBV29-1 - - CSVDSLYTDTQYF TGCAGCGTTGATTCGCTCTACACAGATACGCAGTATTTT
TRBJ2-7 TRBV13 - - CASSHNLEAYEQYF TGTGCCAGCAGCCACAATCTCGAAGCCTACGAGCAGTACTTC
TRBJ2-1 TRBV14 once TRBD2 CASSQATSSYGNEQFF TGTGCCAGCAGCCAAGCGACTAGCTCCTATGGGAATGAGCAGTTCTTC
TRBJ2-2 TRBV5-4 - TRBD1 CASSEPTGDVAGELFF TGTGCCAGCAGCGAACCGACAGGGGATGTCGCCGGGGAGCTGTTTTTT